These T cell receptor beta chains were read from a single sample in a study of CD8 T cells in ankylosing spondylitis. TCRdb re-called the 5' RACE reads through MiXCR, storing one row per CDR3 protein. The data contain some 140,000 distinct CDR3 sequences, 7% to 9% of them singletons. Sequenced input: synovial fluid, either unsorted or a sorted T cell fraction (not recorded which). These receptors all stem from a male donor with ankylosing spondylitis. Both conserved end residues are part of each CDR3. D genes are given only for firm matches. Clone size is shown for a subset of rows, as once, few, many or a class of expanded clone.

len	d_gene	abundance	v_gene	j_gene	CDR3nt	CDR3aa
13	-	many	TRBV2	TRBJ1-2	TGTGCCAGCAGTGTGGACAGCCAATATGGCTACACCTTC	CASSVDSQYGYTF
11	TRBD2	few	TRBV20-1	TRBJ2-1	TGCAGTGCCGGGGGGGATACTGAGCAGTTCTTC	CSAGGDTEQFF
17	-	-	TRBV30	TRBJ1-2	TGTGCCTGGAGTGTCTTTCCGGGGGGCCTTCGACTTGGAGGCTACACCTTC	CAWSVFPGGLRLGGYTF
14	-	few	TRBV20-1	TRBJ2-3	TGCAGTGCTAGGGTTGGGACAAGCACAGATACGCAGTATTTT	CSARVGTSTDTQYF
15	-	medium-sized	TRBV4-2	TRBJ2-1	TGTGCCAGCAGCCAAACCTACCCCTCCTACAATGAGCAGTTCTTC	CASSQTYPSYNEQFF
15	TRBD2	-	TRBV28	TRBJ2-3	TGTGCCAGCAGTTTCCCGACTAGCGGCACAGATACGCAGTATTTT	CASSFPTSGTDTQYF
13	-	few	TRBV3-1	TRBJ2-7	TGTGCCAGCAGCTCCCCAAATACCTACGAGCAGTACTTC	CASSSPNTYEQYF
14	-	many	TRBV2	TRBJ1-6	TGTGCCAGCAGTGAAACCGGCAAGAATTCACCCCTCCACTTT	CASSETGKNSPLHF
12	-	-	TRBV29-1	TRBJ1-4	TGCAGCGTTGTGATCAGGGGAGAAAAACTGTTTTTT	CSVVIRGEKLFF
11	-	-	TRBV3-1	TRBJ2-2	TGTGCCAGCAGGACAGCCGGGGAGCTGTTTTTT	CASRTAGELFF
14	-	-	TRBV5-5	TRBJ2-1	TGTGCCGGGTCCGCAGGAGGGGTCTCCAATGAGCAGTTCTTC	CAGSAGGVSNEQFF
12	-	few	TRBV10-3	TRBJ1-4	TGTGCCATCAGTGAGTACGGTGAAAAACTGTTTTTT	CAISEYGEKLFF
17	TRBD1	few	TRBV4-2	TRBJ2-1	TGTGCCAGCAGCCAACCACGGACAGGCCTCTCATACAATGAGCAGTTCTTC	CASSQPRTGLSYNEQFF
14	-	few	TRBV10-3	TRBJ2-7	TGTGCCATCAGTGACCCGGGGTTGGGGGACGAGCAGTACTTC	CAISDPGLGDEQYF
14	-	many	TRBV7-2	TRBJ2-3	TGTGCCAGCAGCCTGCTTGGGGGCACAGATACGCAGTATTTT	CASSLLGGTDTQYF
15	-	few	TRBV15	TRBJ1-2	TGTGCCACCAGCAGAGTGGCAGGTGGCTTATATGGCTACACCTTC	CATSRVAGGLYGYTF
16	-	many	TRBV5-1	TRBJ1-2	TGCGCCAGCAGCTTGGGAGCCCTCACAGGGTACGGTGGCTACACCTTC	CASSLGALTGYGGYTF